This TCR beta chain was captured by sequencing in a study of Ad26.COV2.S vaccination and SARS-CoV-2 variants. Study-wide results and limits: Analytic work on TCR breadth and depth might have understated the full extent of total T cell responses. Vaccine recipients had higher spike-specific TCR breadth than placebo recipients. Measurement of non-spike TCR breadth gave similar results in vaccine and placebo recipients.

In the case of this clone: The target antigen is unknown.

This CDR3 is built from 16 residues. Trimming removed 5 bases from V and 0 bases from J; junction bases left unmatched: 7. Looked up from germline, CDR1 is SNHLY and CDR2 is FYNNEI. The repertoire was sequenced with immunoSEQ multiplex PCR; TCRdb's copy has only in-frame clones and lacks some. Of over 110,000 clones in the sample, 86% were seen once. This chain uses TRBV2 with TRBJ2-5; 9 bases fit TRBD2. This TCR came from a human donor who had recovered from COVID-19. The specimen was peripheral blood, collected after recovery from COVID-19. CDR3 coding DNA: TGTGCCAGCAGTTTTAGTAGCGGGGGAAACCAAGAGACCCAGTACTTC. Its translation is CASSFSSGGNQETQYF.